This T cell receptor (beta chain) was profiled in a study of Graves' ophthalmopathy and Graves' hyperthyroidism. As for the study in general: In this cohort's terms, stable hyperthyroidism meant no ophthalmopathy by 18 months of follow-up. Study-level findings and limits: Appearing in blood as well were most expanded thyroid clonotypes above 0.001 frequency. The model forecast ophthalmopathy progression, reaching roughly 71% sensitivity and approximately 79% specificity.

V lost 3 bases and J lost 0, with 5 bases in between. This CDR3 is 13 amino acids long. Germline V gene lookup returns CDR1 MDHEN and CDR2 SYDVKM. Reliance was placed on clinical symptoms, serum thyroxine, TRAb, thyroid ultrasound and orbital computed tomography for diagnosis. This clonotype was seen at least ten times. Its matching antigen is unknown. The authors amplified TCR beta CDR3 regions, and they did so from RNA transcripts for repertoire sequencing. Following a first-round RT-PCR that used HTBI primers, a second-round multiplex PCR was carried out. TCRdb re-called the multiplex PCR reads with MiXCR, one entry per CDR3 protein. This sample has around 1,200,000 distinct CDR3 sequences, with about 35% found just once.

The J gene is TRBJ1-2, the V gene TRBV28; the D is unclear. Sequences were obtained from peripheral blood or thyroid tissue (not recorded which). This TCR came from an adult man with Graves' hyperthyroidism. As DNA, the CDR3 is TGTGCCAGCAGTTTGTCCGCTAACTATGGCTACACCTTC. Its translation: CASSLSANYGYTF.